These 27 T cell receptor beta chains were sequenced from one sample in a study of OX40 agonist ivuxolimab in advanced cancers. Assay: immunoSEQ multiplex PCR; the TCRdb copy retains only in-frame clones and omits some. The table lists some 62,000 clones, around 90% of them singletons, with 12% in the top ten. The material sequenced was CD4+ or CD8+ T cells sorted from blood, taken in a trial of the OX40 agonist ivuxolimab. The receptors come from an adult with an advanced solid tumor such as melanoma, head and neck, liver or kidney cancer.

The V gene is TRBV10-3, the J gene TRBJ1-1; D not certain. CDR3 size: 11 residues. Trimming cost V 4 bases and J 6 bases, with 6 bases left between them. Germline V gene data show CDR1 as ENHRY and CDR2 as SYGVKD. In DNA form, the CDR3 reads TGTGCCATCAGTGGTGGGCCTGAAGCTTTCTTT. Protein sequence: CAISGGPEAFF.

This clone was counted ten times or more. The gene calls are TRBV6-5 and TRBJ2-7; maybe TRBD2 (6 bases). Trimming pared 2 bases from V and 6 bases from J, leaving 11 bases between. CDR3 size: 13 residues. In germline, CDR1 is MNHEY, CDR2 SVGAGI. CDR3: CASSYGGDGEQYF. DNA for the CDR3: TGTGCCAGCAGTTACGGAGGGGATGGCGAGCAGTACTTC.

The rearrangement uses TRBV14 and TRBJ2-7, with 10 bases that match TRBD2. This CDR3 contains 15 residues. With 1 base clipped from V and 5 bases from J, the junction kept 5 bases outside the gene matches. Germline CDR1 and CDR2: SGHDN and FVKESK. The CDR3 region has the DNA TGTGCCAGCAGCCAAGGATCCAGCGGGAGGGACGAGCAGTACTTC. Encoded protein: CASSQGSSGRDEQYF.

This clone was found a few times. The J gene is TRBJ2-7, the V gene TRBV9; D assignment may be TRBD1 or TRBD2 (5 bases each). The germline V and J ends were trimmed by 0 bases and 6 bases, with 10 bases remaining between them. The germline V gene encodes CDR1 SGDLS and CDR2 YYNGEE. The CDR3 spans 13 residues. The CDR3 loop is CASSVGGTGEQYF. In DNA form, the CDR3 reads TGTGCCAGCAGCGTAGGAGGGACGGGCGAGCAGTACTTC.

The chain links TRBV14 to TRBJ2-7, with D uncertain. The length of the CDR3 is 13 residues. CDR1 and CDR2 (germline): SGHDN, FVKESK. V lost 6 bases and J lost 6, with 15 bases in between. For the CDR3, the DNA is TGTGCCAGCAGTCTTGCGGCCCTAGGCGAGCAGTACTTC. It translates to CASSLAALGEQYF. The full variable domain, rest sourced from reference TRBV14 and TRBJ2-7, is EAGVTQFPSHSVIEKGQTVTLRCDPISGHDNLYWYRRVMGKEIKFLLHFVKESKQDESGMPNNRFLAERTGGTYSTLKVQPAELEDSGVYFCASSLAALGEQYFGPGTRLTVT.

The V and J genes are TRBV2 and TRBJ2-2; D unresolved. Deletions cut 10 bases from V and 1 base from J, with 13 bases between. In germline, CDR1 is SNHLY, CDR2 FYNNEI. This CDR3 contains 14 residues. For the CDR3, the DNA is TGTGCCACCCAAAGAAGCCAGAACACCGGGGAGCTGTTTTTT. Encoded protein: CATQRSQNTGELFF.

The V gene is TRBV7-9, the J gene TRBJ2-3; D perhaps matches TRBD2 (5 bases). Germline lookup yields CDR1 SEHNR and CDR2 FQNEAQ (reference sequence). Trimming took 1 base from V and 1 from J, leaving 21 bases between them. This CDR3 is 19 amino acids long. The CDR3 sequence is CASSLGGSIGKLGTDTQYF. CDR3 in DNA: TGTGCCAGCAGCTTAGGAGGCTCAATTGGGAAACTAGGCACAGATACGCAGTATTTT.

The CDR3 DNA sequence: TGCGCCAGCAGCCAAACCCCCCAGGCTTACGAGCAGTACTTC. It translates to CASSQTPQAYEQYF. The chain has TRBV4-1 and TRBJ2-7; D unresolved. The V gene's germline CDR1 is MGHRA and CDR2 YSYEKL. This CDR3 has 14 residues. Between the trimmed V and J ends, which lost 2 bases and 4 bases, there was a span of 12 bases.

The chain uses TRBV29-1 and TRBJ1-1, with D possibly TRBD1 on 5 matching bases. CDR3 size: 12 residues. In germline, CDR1 is SQVTM, CDR2 ANQGSEA. This CDR3 reads CRSGHTNTEAFF. The CDR3 nucleotides read TGCAGGTCAGGACATACCAACACTGAAGCTTTCTTT. Together with reference TRBV29-1 and TRBJ1-1, the CDR3 gives the full variable domain: SAVISQKPSRDICQRGTSLTIQCQVDSQVTMMFWYRQQPGQSLTLIATANQGSEATYESGFVIDKFPISRPNLTFSTLTVSNMSPEDSSIYLCRSGHTNTEAFFGQGTRLTVV.

The chain has TRBV6-5 and TRBJ1-1; no clear D. This CDR3 has 14 amino acids. Germline V gene data show CDR1 as MNHEY and CDR2 as SVGAGI. V lost 0 bases and J 1 base, leaving 6 bases between the germline ends. The CDR3 bases are TGTGCCAGCAGTTACTCCACACCGAACACTGAAGCTTTCTTT. It yields the protein CASSYSTPNTEAFF.

The chain employs TRBV28 and TRBJ2-1; D unresolved. V shed 3 bases and J shed 1 base, with 16 bases lying between them. Germline V gene lookup returns CDR1 MDHEN and CDR2 SYDVKM. CDR3 length: 17 amino acids. In DNA, the CDR3 is TGTGCCAGCAGTTTGATGGACCTAACCCTTTCCTACAATGAGCAGTTCTTC. It specifies CASSLMDLTLSYNEQFF.

CDR3 protein: CASSLATGSEQYF. The CDR3 region has the DNA TGTGCCAGCAGCTTGGCAACAGGGTCCGAGCAGTACTTC. This chain joins TRBV5-4 and TRBJ2-7, with D perhaps TRBD1 (6 bases). Trimming stripped 0 bases from V and 6 bases from J, with 10 bases between. The CDR3 contains 13 residues. From germline, CDR1 is SGHNT and CDR2 YYREEE (reference sequence).

This clone was seen a single time. This sequence joins TRBV27 and TRBJ2-1, with 12 bases matching TRBD2. The CDR3 has 14 residues. Trimming at V came to 10 bases and at J to 7 bases, leaving 8 bases not matched to a gene. From germline, CDR1 is MNHEY and CDR2 SMNVEV (reference sequence). CDR3 sequence: CATQTSGSGNEQFF. The CDR3 nucleotides are TGTGCCACTCAGACTAGCGGGAGTGGGAATGAGCAGTTCTTC.

The gene calls are TRBV4-3 and TRBJ1-1; 8 nucleotides line up with TRBD1. The length of the CDR3 is 14 residues. The V segment lost 0 bases and the J segment 5 bases; nucleotides outside the gene matches: 2. The germline gives CDR1 LGHNA, CDR2 YSLEER. This CDR3 reads CASSQEQGGTEAFF. CDR3 DNA sequence: TGCGCCAGCAGCCAAGAACAGGGGGGAACTGAAGCTTTCTTT.

The genes are TRBV19 and TRBJ1-1; 9 bases are a match to TRBD1. The germline V gene encodes CDR1 LNHDA and CDR2 SQIVND (reference sequence). The CDR3 runs 15 residues. J lost 4 bases, V lost 10 bases, and 13 bases had no gene match. The CDR3 bases are TGTGCCACCAAGGACAGGGGAGGGGGATCCACTGAAGCTTTCTTT. This translates into CATKDRGGGSTEAFF.

This rearrangement joins TRBV19 to TRBJ2-1; possible D gene TRBD1, 5 bases. V was trimmed by 3 bases and J by 2 bases, leaving 11 bases between them. The germline V gene has CDR1 LNHDA and CDR2 SQIVND (reference sequence). CDR3 size: 15 residues. Here the CDR3 reads CASSMVQGPYNEQFF. CDR3 DNA: TGTGCCAGTAGTATGGTGCAGGGCCCCTACAATGAGCAGTTCTTC.

The rearrangement links TRBV6-5 to TRBJ1-4; 9 nucleotides align to TRBD1. The CDR3 length is 14 residues. The germline gives CDR1 MNHEY, CDR2 SVGAGI. Trimming removed 2 bases from V and 8 bases from J; junction bases left unmatched: 3. Here the CDR3 reads CASSYGTGREKLFF. The CDR3 nucleotides are TGTGCCAGCAGTTACGGGACAGGGCGAGAAAAACTGTTTTTT.

The genes are TRBV19 and TRBJ1-5; no firm D call. Germline loops: CDR1 LNHDA, CDR2 SQIVND (reference sequence). The CDR3 length is 13 residues. CDR3 loop: CAIGMNGEQPQHF. In DNA, the CDR3 is TGTGCTATCGGAATGAACGGAGAACAGCCCCAGCATTTT.

V and J are TRBV4-1 and TRBJ1-4; TRBD1 is a possible D gene (6 bases). Germline CDR1 reads MGHRA; CDR2 reads YSYEKL. This CDR3 has 13 residues. Between the trimmed V and J ends, which lost 1 base and 8 bases, there was a span of 8 bases. CDR3: CASSQVGAEKLFF. CDR3 nucleotides: TGCGCCAGCAGCCAAGTGGGGGCCGAAAAACTGTTTTTT.

The chain combines TRBV19 with TRBJ1-2; 8 nucleotides align to TRBD1. Trimming cost V 5 bases and J 1 base; bases outside gene matches: 6. The germline CDR1 and CDR2 sequences are LNHDA and SQIVND (reference sequence). The length of the CDR3 is 15 residues. For the CDR3, the DNA is TGTGCCAGTAGTGTAGTAACAGGGGGTAACTATGGCTACACCTTC. Residues: CASSVVTGGNYGYTF. Drawing the rest from reference TRBV19 and TRBJ1-2, the complete variable domain is DGGITQSPKYLFRKEGQNVTLSCEQNLNHDAMYWYRQDPGQGLRLIYYSQIVNDFQKGDIAEGYSVSREKKESFPLTVTSAQKNPTAFYLCASSVVTGGNYGYTFGSGTRLTVV.

The chain has TRBV21-1 and TRBJ2-7; the table's D gene call, TRBD1, was not cross checked with the DNA. TRBV21-1 is a listed pseudogene. There are 14 residues in the CDR3. DNA for the CDR3: TGTGCCAGCAGCAAATTGTGGGGCGGCTACGAGCAGTACTTC. Translation gives CASSKLWGGYEQYF.

V gene TRBV19 combines with J gene TRBJ2-3; 9 nucleotides agree with TRBD1. This CDR3 is 16 amino acids long. The V gene's germline CDR1 is LNHDA and CDR2 SQIVND (reference sequence). With 6 bases clipped from V and 5 bases from J, the junction kept 12 bases outside the gene matches. The CDR3 region is CASSSTGQGALDTQYF. The CDR3 nucleotides read TGTGCCAGTAGCTCTACGGGACAGGGAGCCCTAGATACGCAGTATTTT.

The chain links TRBV7-3 to TRBJ2-7; D not resolved. Germline V gene data show CDR1 as SGHTA and CDR2 as FQGTGA. V lost 1 base to trimming and J lost 10 bases, with 32 bases between them. The CDR3 has 19 residues. The CDR3 sequence: CASSLIWRSPPNPLESQYF. CDR3 bases: TGTGCCAGCAGCTTAATTTGGCGGAGCCCTCCCAACCCCCTAGAGTCACAGTACTTC.

This clone appeared once. The chain joins TRBV29-1 to TRBJ2-2; D unresolved. Germline V gene sequence: CDR1 SQVTM, CDR2 ANQGSEA. This CDR3 spans 12 amino acids. The V and J ends lost 3 bases and 1 base respectively, with 3 bases between them. In DNA form, the CDR3 reads TGCAGCGTTGAGAAGAACACCGGGGAGCTGTTTTTT. Protein product: CSVEKNTGELFF.

The gene calls are TRBV11-2 and TRBJ1-3; weak D call: TRBD1 (5 bases). The CDR3 contains 16 residues. V lost 5 bases, J lost 0 bases, and 14 bases lay in between. Per germline, CDR1 SGHAT and CDR2 FQNNGV. The CDR3 DNA follows: TGTGCCAGCAGCGCCGGGACGGAAAGCTCTGGAAACACCATATATTTT. It is translated as CASSAGTESSGNTIYF.

The V call is TRBV19, the J call TRBJ1-5; D is ambiguous. The germline gives CDR1 LNHDA, CDR2 SQIVND (reference sequence). V lost 7 bases to trimming and J lost 0 bases, with 10 bases between them. CDR3 length: 14 residues. The CDR3 spells CASTYIYSNQPQHF. The CDR3 DNA reads as TGTGCCAGTACGTACATATATAGCAATCAGCCCCAGCATTTT.

This clone was recorded once. The gene calls are TRBV7-9 and TRBJ2-3; 9 nucleotides align to TRBD2. This CDR3 contains 17 residues. With 1 base clipped from V and 5 bases from J, the junction kept 10 bases outside the gene matches. Germline CDR1 is SEHNR and CDR2 is FQNEAQ (reference sequence). CDR3 residues: CASSLGFGLAREDTQYF. The CDR3 DNA sequence: TGTGCCAGCAGCTTAGGTTTTGGACTAGCGCGGGAAGATACGCAGTATTTT.